This T cell receptor beta chain originates from a study of technical replicates of blood from a handful of donors. The table came from immunoSEQ multiplex PCR; TCRdb's copy has only in-frame clones and leaves some out. The table has tens of thousands of clones, around 92% seen once. This clone showed up just a few times. Trimming removed 4 bases from V and 6 bases from J; junction bases left unmatched: 1. The CDR3 extends over 12 amino acids. Germline values: CDR1 MNHEY, CDR2 SVGAGI. The source of this sequence is a human donor in good health. Some clones in this sample may be carry-over from other donors' samples. Sequencing was performed on PBMCs. This chain connects TRBV6-5 to TRBJ1-1, with TRBD1 matching 8 bases. In nucleotides, the CDR3 is TGTGCCAGCAGTTTGACAGGGGCTGAAGCTTTCTTT. Protein product: CASSLTGAEAFF.